This T cell receptor beta chain was recorded in a study of vaccination effects on CD4 cells after COVID-19. Antigen-specific CD4+ T cells were first expanded with viral peptide pools by the ViraFEST assay and only then sequenced. When around 9 days of culture had elapsed, CD4+ T cells were isolated. With regard to this clone: Its antigen remains unidentified.

Generated by immunoSEQ multiplex PCR, the TCRdb table keeps only in-frame clones and is missing some. The repertoire has some 20,000 clones, about 71% of them found once; the top ten carry 16%. V shed 1 base and J shed 2 bases, with 11 bases lying between them. The CDR3 contains 15 residues. Germline V gives CDR1 SGHVS, CDR2 FNYEAQ. The sequence was obtained from a human donor who received a COVID-19 vaccine. The chain joins TRBV7-6 to TRBJ1-2, with no clear D. This specimen was CD4+ T cells from PBMCs cultured with HCoV-229E spike peptides, taken before COVID-19 vaccination. CDR3 sequence: CASSLGVRRNYGYTF. The CDR3, as DNA: TGTGCCAGCAGCTTAGGTGTCAGGAGAAACTATGGCTACACCTTC.